This TCR beta chain is drawn from a study of T cell responses to AZD1222 COVID-19 vaccine. Findings and limits, study-wide: Donors in the cohort were predominantly white British and more often female, and clonal diversity was possibly underestimated. Sampled repertoires all dated from after the peak T cell response. Nearly half of spike-specific TCRs reportedly target unmutated variant regions. After two AZD1222 doses, spike-specific TCR breadth and depth rose versus day 0.

The V end lost 4 bases, the J end lost 1 base, and 9 bases lay between the germline ends. The CDR3 is 14 residues long. Germline CDR1 is MNHNY and CDR2 is SVGAGI (reference sequence). Comment on this clone: What it binds is unknown.

Profiling relied on immunoSEQ multiplex PCR, and the TCRdb table lists in-frame clones only, not all of them. This sample has 130,000 or so clones, with around nine tenths found just once. The chain couples TRBV6-6 to TRBJ2-3; D perhaps matches TRBD2 (6 bases). Sequenced material: peripheral blood, taken on day 0 of MenACWY control vaccination. The clonotype comes from an adult in good health. CDR3: CASSFTGGTDTQYF. As DNA, the CDR3 is TGTGCCAGCAGTTTTACGGGAGGCACAGATACGCAGTATTTT.